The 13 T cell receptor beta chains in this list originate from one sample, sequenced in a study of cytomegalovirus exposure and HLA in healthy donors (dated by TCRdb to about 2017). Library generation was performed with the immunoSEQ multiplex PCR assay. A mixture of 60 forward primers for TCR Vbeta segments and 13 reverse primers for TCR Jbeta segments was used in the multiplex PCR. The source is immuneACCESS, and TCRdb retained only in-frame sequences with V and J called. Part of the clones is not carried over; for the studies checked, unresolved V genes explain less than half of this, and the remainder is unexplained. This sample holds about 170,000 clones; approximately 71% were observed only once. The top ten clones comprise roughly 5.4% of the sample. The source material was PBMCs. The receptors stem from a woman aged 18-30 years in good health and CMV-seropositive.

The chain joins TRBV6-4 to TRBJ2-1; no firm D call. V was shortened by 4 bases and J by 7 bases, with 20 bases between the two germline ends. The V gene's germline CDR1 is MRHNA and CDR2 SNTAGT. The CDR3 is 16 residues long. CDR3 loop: CASSVSSSALENEQFF. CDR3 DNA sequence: TGTGCCAGCAGTGTGAGTTCGAGTGCCCTGGAGAATGAGCAGTTCTTC.

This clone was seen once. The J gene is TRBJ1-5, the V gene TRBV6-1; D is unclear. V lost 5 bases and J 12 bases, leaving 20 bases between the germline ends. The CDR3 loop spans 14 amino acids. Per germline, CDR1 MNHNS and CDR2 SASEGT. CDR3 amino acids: CASSLENLASFQHF. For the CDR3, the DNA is TGTGCCAGCAGTTTAGAAAATCTAGCCAGTTTCCAGCATTTT.

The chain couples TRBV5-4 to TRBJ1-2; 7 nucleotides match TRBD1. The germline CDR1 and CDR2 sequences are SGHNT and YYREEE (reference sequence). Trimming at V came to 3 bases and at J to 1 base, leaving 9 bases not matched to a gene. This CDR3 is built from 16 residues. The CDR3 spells CASSYDPTGINYGYTF. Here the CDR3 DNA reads TGTGCCAGCAGCTACGACCCGACAGGGATTAACTATGGCTACACCTTC.

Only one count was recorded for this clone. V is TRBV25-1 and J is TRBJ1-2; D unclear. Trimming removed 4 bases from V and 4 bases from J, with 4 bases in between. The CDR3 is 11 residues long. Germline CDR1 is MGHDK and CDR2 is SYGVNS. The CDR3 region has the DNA TGTGCCAGCAGTGCAGGCTATGGCTACACCTTC. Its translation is CASSAGYGYTF.

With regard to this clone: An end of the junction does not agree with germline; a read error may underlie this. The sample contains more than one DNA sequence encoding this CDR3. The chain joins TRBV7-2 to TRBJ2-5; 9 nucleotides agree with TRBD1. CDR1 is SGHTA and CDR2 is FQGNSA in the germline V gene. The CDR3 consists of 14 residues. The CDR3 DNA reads TGTGCCAGCAGAACCGGGACAGGGAAAGAGACCCAATACTTC. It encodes CASRTGTGKETQYF.

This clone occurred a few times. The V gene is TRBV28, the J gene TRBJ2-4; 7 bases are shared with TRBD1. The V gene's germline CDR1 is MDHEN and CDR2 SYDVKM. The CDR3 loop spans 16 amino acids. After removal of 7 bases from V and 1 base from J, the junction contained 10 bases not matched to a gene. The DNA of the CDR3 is TGTGCCAGCACCTCAGGGGGAATTGAGGCCAAAAACATTCAGTACTTC. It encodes CASTSGGIEAKNIQYF.

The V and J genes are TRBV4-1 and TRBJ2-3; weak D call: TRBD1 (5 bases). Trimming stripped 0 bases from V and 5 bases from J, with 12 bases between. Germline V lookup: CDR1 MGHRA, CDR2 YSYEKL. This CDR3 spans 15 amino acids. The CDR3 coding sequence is TGCGCCAGCAGCCAAGACAGGGTTGGGGAAGATACGCAGTATTTT. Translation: CASSQDRVGEDTQYF.

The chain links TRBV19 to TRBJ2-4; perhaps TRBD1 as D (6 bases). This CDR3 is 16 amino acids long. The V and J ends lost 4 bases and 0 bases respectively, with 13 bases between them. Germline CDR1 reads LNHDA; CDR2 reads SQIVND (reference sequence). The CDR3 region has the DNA TGTGCCAGTAGTAGCCCGGGACACATAGCCAAAAACATTCAGTACTTC. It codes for CASSSPGHIAKNIQYF.

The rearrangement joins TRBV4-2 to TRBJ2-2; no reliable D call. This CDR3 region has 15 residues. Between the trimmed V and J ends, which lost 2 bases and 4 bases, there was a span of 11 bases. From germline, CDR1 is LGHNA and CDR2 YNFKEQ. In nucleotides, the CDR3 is TGTGCCAGCAGCCAAAGGCACGGCGGCACCGGGGAGCTGTTTTTT. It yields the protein CASSQRHGGTGELFF.

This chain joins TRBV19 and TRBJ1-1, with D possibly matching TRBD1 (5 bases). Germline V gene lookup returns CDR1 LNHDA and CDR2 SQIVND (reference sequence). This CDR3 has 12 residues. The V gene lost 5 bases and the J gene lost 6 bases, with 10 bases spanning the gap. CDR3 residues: CASSPSTAEAFF. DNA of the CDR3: TGTGCCAGTAGTCCATCGACAGCTGAAGCTTTCTTT. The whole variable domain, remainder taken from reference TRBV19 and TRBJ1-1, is DGGITQSPKYLFRKEGQNVTLSCEQNLNHDAMYWYRQDPGQGLRLIYYSQIVNDFQKGDIAEGYSVSREKKESFPLTVTSAQKNPTAFYLCASSPSTAEAFFGQGTRLTVV.

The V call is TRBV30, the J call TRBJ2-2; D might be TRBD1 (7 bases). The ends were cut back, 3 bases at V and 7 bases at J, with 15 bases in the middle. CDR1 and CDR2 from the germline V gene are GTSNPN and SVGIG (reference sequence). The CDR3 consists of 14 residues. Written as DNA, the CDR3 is TGTGCCTGGAGCCAAAACAGGGGAGGCGGGGAGCTGTTTTTT. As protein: CAWSQNRGGGELFF.

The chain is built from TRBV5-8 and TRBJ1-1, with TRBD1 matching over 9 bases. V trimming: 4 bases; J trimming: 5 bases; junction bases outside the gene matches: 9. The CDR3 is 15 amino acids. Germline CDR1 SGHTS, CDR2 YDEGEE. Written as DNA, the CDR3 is TGTGCCAGCAGCGCGGGACAGGGACTATGGACTGAAGCTTTCTTT. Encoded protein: CASSAGQGLWTEAFF.

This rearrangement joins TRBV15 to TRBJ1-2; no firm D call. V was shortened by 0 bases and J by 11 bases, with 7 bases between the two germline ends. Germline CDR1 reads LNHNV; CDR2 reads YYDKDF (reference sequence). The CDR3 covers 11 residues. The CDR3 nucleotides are TGTGCCACCAGCAGAGATTCTAGGTACACCTTC. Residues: CATSRDSRYTF. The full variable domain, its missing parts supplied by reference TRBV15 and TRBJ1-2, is DAMVIQNPRYQVTQFGKPVTLSCSQTLNHNVMYWYQQKSSQAPKLLFHYYDKDFNNEADTPDNFQSRRPNTSFCFLDIRSPGLGDTAMYLCATSRDSRYTFGSGTRLTVV.